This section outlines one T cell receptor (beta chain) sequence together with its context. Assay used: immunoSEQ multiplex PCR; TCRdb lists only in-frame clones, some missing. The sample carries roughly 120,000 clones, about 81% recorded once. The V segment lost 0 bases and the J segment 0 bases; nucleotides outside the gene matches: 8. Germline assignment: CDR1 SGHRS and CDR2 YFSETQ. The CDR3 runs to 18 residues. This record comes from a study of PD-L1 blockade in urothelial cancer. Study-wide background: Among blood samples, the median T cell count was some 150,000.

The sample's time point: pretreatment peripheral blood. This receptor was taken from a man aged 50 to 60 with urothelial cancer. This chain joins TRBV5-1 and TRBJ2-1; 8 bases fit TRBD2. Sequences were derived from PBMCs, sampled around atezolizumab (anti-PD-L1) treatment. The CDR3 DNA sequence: TGCGCCAGCAGCTTGGTACCTAGCGGGTTCAGCTCCTACAATGAGCAGTTCTTC. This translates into CASSLVPSGFSSYNEQFF. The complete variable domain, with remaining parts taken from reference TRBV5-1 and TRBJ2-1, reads KAGVTQTPRYLIKTRGQQVTLSCSPISGHRSVSWYQQTPGQGLQFLFEYFSETQRNKGNFPGRFSGRQFSNSRSEMNVSTLELGDSALYLCASSLVPSGFSSYNEQFFGPGTRLTVL.